The 13 T cell receptor beta chains below were found in one sample sequenced in a study of Ad26.COV2.S vaccination and SARS-CoV-2 variants. The table came from immunoSEQ multiplex PCR; TCRdb's copy has only in-frame clones and leaves some out. The sample contains roughly 680,000 clones, around 89% of which appear only once. Noted treatment: some 20 received Ad26.COV2.S at low or high dose, single or two shots; 5 received placebo; per-sample allocation not given. Day 63 after the first vaccine or placebo injection was the time point for sampling. This material consisted of peripheral blood, taken in a trial of Ad26.COV2.S vaccine versus placebo. Receptors originate from a person between 18 and 65 years old who received the Ad26.COV2.S COVID-19 vaccine or a placebo.

A word on this clone: This sample also contains other DNA sequences that code for the same CDR3. The gene calls are TRBV12-3 or TRBV12-4 and TRBJ1-4, with unresolved D. The CDR3 runs 13 residues. V was cut by 6 bases and J by 3 bases, with 8 bases left in between. CDR3 sequence reads: CASSLASNEKLFF. CDR3 DNA sequence: TGTGCCAGCAGCCTAGCCTCTAATGAAAAACTGTTTTTT.

This rearrangement joins TRBV19 to TRBJ2-4; 14 nucleotides match TRBD2. V lost 5 bases and J lost 7; bases outside the gene matches: 4. The CDR3 runs 15 residues. Germline assignment: CDR1 LNHDA and CDR2 SQIVND (reference sequence). The CDR3 DNA reads as TGTGCCAGTAGTCCCGGGACTAGCGGGAGCAACATTCAGTACTTC. Translating gives CASSPGTSGSNIQYF.

The chain links TRBV24-1 to TRBJ2-1; TRBD1 aligns across 8 bases. Germline-derived CDR1 and CDR2 are KGHDR and SFDVKD. V was pared by 4 bases and J by 5 bases, with 3 bases of the junction left unmatched. CDR3 length equals 14 residues. The CDR3: CATSELDRDNEQFF. CDR3 in DNA: TGTGCCACCAGTGAACTGGACAGGGACAATGAGCAGTTCTTC.

Comment on this clone: The same CDR3 arises from other DNA sequences in this sample as well. This sequence joins TRBV7-9 and TRBJ1-1; the D is unclear. The CDR3 sequence is 15 residues long. Germline V gives CDR1 SEHNR, CDR2 FQNEAQ (reference sequence). Deletions cut 1 base from V and 2 bases from J, with 11 bases between. CDR3 nucleotides: TGTGCCAGCAGCTTAGACGGGTCCCTCAACACTGAAGCTTTCTTT. Protein sequence: CASSLDGSLNTEAFF.

This chain joins TRBV3-1 (or the pseudogene TRBV3-2) and TRBJ2-1, with a possible D match to TRBD2 (5 bases). V lost 3 bases and J 2 bases, leaving 8 bases between the germline ends. The germline V gene encodes CDR1 LGHDT and CDR2 YNNKEL (reference sequence). The CDR3 length is 14 residues. The CDR3 sequence is CASSQAGPYNEQFF. CDR3 sequence (DNA): TGTGCCAGCAGCCAGGCGGGTCCCTACAATGAGCAGTTCTTC.

The rearrangement joins TRBV6-5 to TRBJ2-3; unclear D gene. In germline, CDR1 is MNHEY, CDR2 SVGAGI. With 6 bases removed from V and 2 bases from J, the gap between germline ends came to 9 bases. This CDR3 comprises 13 residues. In nucleotides, the CDR3 is TGTGCCAGCAGAACGTGGAACACAGATACGCAGTATTTT. It yields the protein CASRTWNTDTQYF.

About this clone itself: The sample has other DNA sequences that encode this CDR3 too. CDR3 sequence: CASSLAGAETQYF. Here the CDR3 DNA reads TGTGCCAGCAGTTTAGCTGGGGCAGAGACCCAGTACTTC. The chain uses TRBV12-3 or TRBV12-4 and TRBJ2-5, with D perhaps TRBD1 (5 bases). The V gene lost 0 bases and the J gene lost 4 bases, with 6 bases spanning the gap. CDR3 size: 13 residues.

The chain recombines TRBV19 with TRBJ1-3, with TRBD1 identical over 10 bases. The V gene end was trimmed by 8 bases and the J gene end by 4 bases; junction bases not matched to a gene: 5. The CDR3 sequence is 14 residues long. The V gene's germline CDR1 is LNHDA and CDR2 SQIVND (reference sequence). The CDR3 bases are TGTGCCAGTGAAGACAGGGGGCGAGGAAACACCATATATTTT. As protein: CASEDRGRGNTIYF.

This chain connects TRBV10-1 to TRBJ2-7; D ambiguous. From germline, CDR1 is WNHNN and CDR2 SYGVQD (reference sequence). The CDR3 totals 10 residues. Trimming cost V 10 bases and J 3 bases, with 7 bases left between them. The CDR3 nucleotides read TGCGCCACCTTACTCTACGAGCAGTACTTC. This translates into CATLLYEQYF.

V is TRBV27 and J is TRBJ2-1, with 11 bases that match TRBD1. The CDR3 loop spans 13 amino acids. The trim removed 8 bases at V and 6 bases at J, leaving 3 bases unmatched. Germline CDR1 MNHEY, CDR2 SMNVEV (reference sequence). The CDR3 DNA reads TGTGCCAGCTCCGGGACAGGGGGCAATGAGCAGTTCTTC. Protein sequence: CASSGTGGNEQFF.

This clone showed up just once. The chain uses TRBV14 and TRBJ2-1; D uncertain. The germline V gene encodes CDR1 SGHDN and CDR2 FVKESK. There are 15 residues in the CDR3. V was pared by 4 bases and J by 0 bases, with 10 bases between. Here the CDR3 reads CASSPALSSYNEQFF. For the CDR3, the DNA is TGTGCCAGCAGCCCCGCCCTGAGCTCCTACAATGAGCAGTTCTTC.

The chain carries TRBV12-5 and TRBJ1-4, with D perhaps matching TRBD1 (5 bases). With 3 bases removed from V and 0 bases from J, the gap between germline ends came to 11 bases. The CDR3 covers 16 residues. In germline, CDR1 is LGHNT, CDR2 FRNRAP. The chain's CDR3 is CASGFMRQSTNEKLFF. As DNA, the CDR3 is TGTGCTAGTGGTTTCATGCGACAGTCAACTAATGAAAAACTGTTTTTT.

This clone was observed a few times. V and J are TRBV4-2 and TRBJ1-4; TRBD1 might be the D (6 bases). The length of the CDR3 is 16 residues. Germline V lookup: CDR1 LGHNA, CDR2 YNFKEQ. V was trimmed by 0 bases and J by 4 bases, leaving 12 bases between them. DNA for the CDR3: TGTGCCAGCAGCCAAGATAGGGGACACAATAATGAAAAACTGTTTTTT. Residues: CASSQDRGHNNEKLFF.